These T cell receptor beta chains were read from a single sample in a study of blood T cell repertoires in COVID-19. Generated by immunoSEQ multiplex PCR, the TCRdb table keeps only in-frame clones and is missing some. Of about 98,000 clones in the sample, around nine tenths were seen once. The material sequenced was peripheral blood. Receptors were obtained from a man aged 50 or older with active or convalescent COVID-19. CDR3s include the opening cysteine and the closing phenylalanine or tryptophan. The D gene is left open where the match is weak. Not every row has a clone size; where given, it reads once, few, many or a size class.

size: -
J: TRBJ1-1
V: TRBV19
D: -
DNA: TGTGCCAGTAGTCCCCGTCTTATGGGGCGGGAGGACACTGAAGCTTTCTTT
CDR3: CASSPRLMGREDTEAFF

size: -
J: TRBJ2-3
V: TRBV4-1
D: TRBD2
DNA: TGCGCCAGCAGCCAAGCCAGCGGGGGGCGGGAAGATACGCAGTATTTT
CDR3: CASSQASGGREDTQYF

size: -
J: TRBJ2-3
V: TRBV7-9
D: TRBD2
DNA: TGTGCCAGCAGCACCGGACTAGCGGGGTCTAGCACAGATACGCAGTATTTT
CDR3: CASSTGLAGSSTDTQYF

size: -
J: TRBJ2-1
V: TRBV6-4
D: TRBD1
DNA: TGTGCCAGCAGCCAGGGACAGGGGGCATACAATGAGCAGTTCTTC
CDR3: CASSQGQGAYNEQFF

size: few
J: TRBJ1-6
V: TRBV3-1/TRBV3-2
D: -
DNA: TGTGCCAGCAGCCTCAGCTCCTATAATTCACCCCTCCACTTT
CDR3: CASSLSSYNSPLHF

size: -
J: TRBJ2-3
V: TRBV3-1/TRBV3-2
D: -
DNA: TGTGCCAGCAGCCAAGTTGGGGGGGCCATCCCAGATACGCAGTATTTT
CDR3: CASSQVGGAIPDTQYF

size: -
J: TRBJ1-2
V: TRBV21-1
D: -
DNA: TGTGCCAGCAGCAAGAAGACAGGGATCTATGGCTACACCTTC
CDR3: CASSKKTGIYGYTF

size: once
J: TRBJ1-5
V: TRBV20-1
D: TRBD1
DNA: TGCAGTGCTAGTCGGACAGGGGATAGCAATCAGCCCCAGCATTTT
CDR3: CSASRTGDSNQPQHF

size: -
J: TRBJ1-6
V: TRBV7-2
D: TRBD1
DNA: TGTGCCAGCAGCTATGGACAGGGAGGGTCACCCCTCCACTTT
CDR3: CASSYGQGGSPLHF

size: -
J: TRBJ2-1
V: TRBV18
D: -
DNA: TGTGCCAGCTCACCACCGCAGTATGAGCAGTTCTTC
CDR3: CASSPPQYEQFF

size: once
J: TRBJ2-1
V: TRBV12-3/TRBV12-4
D: -
DNA: TGTGCCAGCAGTTTGCGGGTCGATGAGCAGTTCTTC
CDR3: CASSLRVDEQFF

size: -
J: TRBJ2-3
V: TRBV6-5
D: -
DNA: TGTGCCACCCAGACAGTAAGGGATACGCAGTATTTT
CDR3: CATQTVRDTQYF

size: once
J: TRBJ1-1
V: TRBV10-3
D: -
DNA: TGTGCCATCAGTGGGACAGAGAACACTGAAGCTTTCTTT
CDR3: CAISGTENTEAFF

size: -
J: TRBJ2-7
V: TRBV6-1
D: TRBD1
DNA: TGTGCCAGCAGTGAAGGGGACAGGTTCGGCGAGCAGTACTTC
CDR3: CASSEGDRFGEQYF

size: few
J: TRBJ2-2
V: TRBV19
D: -
DNA: TGTGCCAGTAGTATTTCTCTCGTACTCACCGGGGAGCTGTTTTTT
CDR3: CASSISLVLTGELFF

size: -
J: TRBJ2-5
V: TRBV5-1
D: -
DNA: TGCGCCAGCAGCCGCCAAGAGACCCAGTACTTC
CDR3: CASSRQETQYF

size: -
J: TRBJ2-2
V: TRBV2
D: TRBD2
DNA: TGTGCCAGCAGTGAATTCGGTTTAGCGGGGGTAAACACCGGGGAGCTGTTTTTT
CDR3: CASSEFGLAGVNTGELFF

size: -
J: TRBJ1-1
V: TRBV6-2/TRBV6-3
D: TRBD1
DNA: TGTGCCAGCAGTCTGTTTCGGCCCGGGACAGGGGTGAGGAACACTGAAGCTTTCTTT
CDR3: CASSLFRPGTGVRNTEAFF

size: few
J: TRBJ1-5
V: TRBV5-6
D: TRBD1
DNA: TGTGCCAGCAGCTTAGGACAGGGTGGCAATCAGCCCCAGCATTTT
CDR3: CASSLGQGGNQPQHF

size: -
J: TRBJ2-5
V: TRBV2
D: -
DNA: TGTGCCAGCAGCTTCCAGGGTCTGGGAGAGACCCAGTACTTC
CDR3: CASSFQGLGETQYF

size: -
J: TRBJ2-3
V: TRBV4-3
D: -
DNA: TGCGCCAGCAGCCAACTGGGGGGAACCACAGATACGCAGTATTTT
CDR3: CASSQLGGTTDTQYF

size: -
J: TRBJ2-7
V: TRBV28
D: TRBD1
DNA: TGTGCCAGCAGTGGGGGACAGGCGAGCTCCTACGAGCAGTACTTC
CDR3: CASSGGQASSYEQYF

size: few
J: TRBJ2-2
V: TRBV6-5
D: -
DNA: TGTGCCAGCAGTTATAATGCCAGGGGGGCCGGGGAGCTGTTTTTT
CDR3: CASSYNARGAGELFF

size: -
J: TRBJ1-4
V: TRBV18
D: -
DNA: TGTGCCAGCTCACCAAGCGCTGCAACTAATGAAAAACTGTTTTTT
CDR3: CASSPSAATNEKLFF

size: -
J: TRBJ2-7
V: TRBV3-1/TRBV3-2
D: -
DNA: TGTGCCAGCAGCCAAGAACCAGGTCCCTACGAGCAGTACTTC
CDR3: CASSQEPGPYEQYF

size: -
J: TRBJ2-2
V: TRBV9
D: TRBD1
DNA: TGTGCCAGCAGCGTGACAGGGGCCGGGGAGCTGTTTTTT
CDR3: CASSVTGAGELFF

size: -
J: TRBJ2-5
V: TRBV24-1
D: TRBD1
DNA: TGTGCCACCAGTGAACCGGGACAGCCTAAAGAGACCCAGTACTTC
CDR3: CATSEPGQPKETQYF

size: -
J: TRBJ2-1
V: TRBV3-1/TRBV3-2
D: TRBD1
DNA: TGTGCCAGCAGCCCTCTGACAGGGGGCTACAATGAGCAGTTCTTC
CDR3: CASSPLTGGYNEQFF

size: -
J: TRBJ1-6
V: TRBV25-1
D: -
DNA: TGTGCCAGCAGTGAATATACAGGTTATAATTCACCCCTCCACTTT
CDR3: CASSEYTGYNSPLHF

size: -
J: TRBJ1-5
V: TRBV2
D: -
DNA: TGTGCCAGCAGTGGTTCGACAGGAACCCTTAGCAATCAGCCCCAGCATTTT
CDR3: CASSGSTGTLSNQPQHF

size: -
J: TRBJ1-1
V: TRBV5-4
D: TRBD1
DNA: TGTGCCAGCACCCAAACAGGGGGCACTGAAGCTTTCTTT
CDR3: CASTQTGGTEAFF

size: -
J: TRBJ2-2
V: TRBV27
D: -
DNA: TGTGCCAGCAGTTCGTGGAACACCGGGGAGCTGTTTTTT
CDR3: CASSSWNTGELFF

size: -
J: TRBJ1-5
V: TRBV5-6
D: -
DNA: TGTGCCAGCAGCTCTGTCGCCAGGGGGCCCCAGCATTTT
CDR3: CASSSVARGPQHF

size: -
J: TRBJ2-5
V: TRBV19
D: TRBD2
DNA: TGTGCCAGTAGTATGCGGGGGGCGCGGGGTATCTCGCAAGAGACCCAGTACTTC
CDR3: CASSMRGARGISQETQYF

size: -
J: TRBJ2-4
V: TRBV28
D: -
DNA: TGTGCCAGCACCACAGGGCCGAACATTCAGTACTTC
CDR3: CASTTGPNIQYF

size: -
J: TRBJ1-2
V: TRBV10-3
D: -
DNA: TGTGCCATCAGTGAAAGTCAGGGTAACTATGGCTACACCTTC
CDR3: CAISESQGNYGYTF